Listed below are T cell receptor beta chains from one sample, sequenced in a study of radiation and T cells in renal cell carcinoma. Data came from immunoSEQ multiplex PCR; TCRdb stores just in-frame clones and leaves some out. The sample has about 120,000 clones, around 82% seen once. The sample consisted of blood, taken from a patient whose treatment included radiotherapy and nephrectomy. The origin of the receptors is a man over 45 with renal cell carcinoma. Each CDR3 is given with its conserved first and last residue. D genes are given only for firm matches. Clone size is given for some rows only: seen once, a few or many times, or a class if the clone is expanded.

abundance	v_gene	d_gene	j_gene	CDR3nt	CDR3aa
.	TRBV7-2	TRBD2	TRBJ2-2	TGTGCCAGCAGACTAGCGGGGGGGAACACCGGGGAGCTGTTTTTT	CASRLAGGNTGELFF
.	TRBV5-1	TRBD2	TRBJ2-7	TGCGCCAGCAGCTTGGTTCCAGCGGGGGTCTCCTACGAGCAGTACTTC	CASSLVPAGVSYEQYF
.	TRBV15	.	TRBJ2-1	TGTGCCACCAGCAGAGCTGGAGGGGGCAATGAGCAGTTCTTC	CATSRAGGGNEQFF
.	TRBV5-1	TRBD2	TRBJ2-5	TGCGCCAGCAGCTTTGGCCGTACGGGGGGTAAAGAGACCCAGTACTTC	CASSFGRTGGKETQYF
.	TRBV5-1	.	TRBJ1-3	TGCGCCAGCAGCTTGACTTTCTCTGGAAACACCATATATTTT	CASSLTFSGNTIYF
few	TRBV19	TRBD2	TRBJ2-1	TGTGCCAGTAGTACTCTAGCGGGGAACAATGAGCAGTTCTTC	CASSTLAGNNEQFF
.	TRBV5-1	.	TRBJ2-7	TGCGCCAGCAGCTCAGGGGGGAGCTCCTACGAGCAGTACTTC	CASSSGGSSYEQYF
.	TRBV6-6	.	TRBJ2-3	TGTGCCAGCGGAACAGATACGCAGTATTTT	CASGTDTQYF
.	TRBV9	.	TRBJ2-3	TGTGCCAGCAGCGTAGCAGGGTTTGAAAATACGCAGTATTTT	CASSVAGFENTQYF
.	TRBV12-5	.	TRBJ1-6	TGTGCTAGTGGTTTAGAAGAGTCACCCCTCCACTTT	CASGLEESPLHF
.	TRBV9	.	TRBJ2-1	TGTGCCAGCAGCGTAGAATTAGCAGCCTACAATGAGCAGTTCTTC	CASSVELAAYNEQFF
.	TRBV28	.	TRBJ2-5	TGTGCCAGCAGTTTACGAGGGAGTGAGACCCAGTACTTC	CASSLRGSETQYF
once	TRBV6-6	.	TRBJ1-1	TGTGCCAGCACCCGAAACTCCGAAGCTTTCTTT	CASTRNSEAFF
few	TRBV7-9	.	TRBJ1-1	TGTGCCAGCAGCCTGACCGACGAAGCTTTCTTT	CASSLTDEAFF
.	TRBV7-9	.	TRBJ1-2	TGTGCCAGCAGCTTAGTTAACCCGTACTATGGCTACACCTTC	CASSLVNPYYGYTF
once	TRBV7-6	TRBD2	TRBJ2-7	TGTGCCAGCAGCTTAGAATTCGGGGCGGCGGGAGGTCCCTACGAGCAGTACTTC	CASSLEFGAAGGPYEQYF
.	TRBV27	TRBD1	TRBJ1-1	TGTGCCAGTCAGTTATTGGGGCGGGACAGGGGGACTGAAGCTTTCTTT	CASQLLGRDRGTEAFF
.	TRBV2	.	TRBJ1-3	TGTGCCAGCAGTGAATGGCTTTCGGGGTCTACGGGAAACACCATATATTTT	CASSEWLSGSTGNTIYF
.	TRBV4-3	TRBD1	TRBJ1-6	TGCGCCAGCAGCCGAGACAGGGCCGACAATTCACCCCTCCACTTT	CASSRDRADNSPLHF
once	TRBV10-3	.	TRBJ1-2	TGTGCCATCAGCCCGACAGTAAACTATGGCTACACCTTC	CAISPTVNYGYTF
.	TRBV18	.	TRBJ2-1	TGTGCCAGCTCACCACCCTCGGTGGGCTTCGACTACAATGAGCAGTTCTTC	CASSPPSVGFDYNEQFF
few	TRBV29-1	.	TRBJ1-1	TGCAGCACCATGCCCAGGGGCCTATTGAACACTGAAGCTTTCTTT	CSTMPRGLLNTEAFF
.	TRBV5-1	.	TRBJ2-5	TGCGCCAGCAGTCGGCAGCCCCCTCAAGAGACCCAGTACTTC	CASSRQPPQETQYF
.	TRBV19	TRBD2	TRBJ2-3	TGTGCCAGTAGTCGGGGGACTAGCGATGGAGATACGCAGTATTTT	CASSRGTSDGDTQYF
.	TRBV12-5	.	TRBJ1-2	TGTGCTAGTGGTTCCCCCACCTCGGACCCGCGATATGGCTACACCTTC	CASGSPTSDPRYGYTF
few	TRBV29-1	.	TRBJ1-1	TGCAGCGTTGATGACAGGAAGAGGACTGAAGCTTTCTTT	CSVDDRKRTEAFF
.	TRBV16	.	TRBJ2-3	TGTGCCAGCACCTCAGGGTACACAGATACGCAGTATTTT	CASTSGYTDTQYF
.	TRBV19	.	TRBJ1-5	TGTGCCAGTAGTGTCACGGCCATTAGCAATCAGCCCCAGCATTTT	CASSVTAISNQPQHF
few	TRBV6-1	TRBD1	TRBJ2-5	TGTGCCAGCACCTGGGACAGGGAGACCCAGTACTTC	CASTWDRETQYF
.	TRBV7-9	.	TRBJ2-7	TGTGCCAGCAGCTTAGCCGGGGGCTCGGGAGAGCAGTACTTC	CASSLAGGSGEQYF
.	TRBV5-1	.	TRBJ2-3	TGCGCCAGCAGCTTGAGAAGGGTAGCAGATACGCAGTATTTT	CASSLRRVADTQYF
.	TRBV4-2	.	TRBJ2-5	TGTGCCAGCAGCCAAAGGGAACTAGATTCCGAGACCCAGTACTTC	CASSQRELDSETQYF
.	TRBV21-1	.	TRBJ2-7	TGTGCCAGCAGCAAAGCTTCTCGGTCCTACGAGCAGTACTTC	CASSKASRSYEQYF
.	TRBV27	.	TRBJ1-2	TGTGCCAGCAGGACCGGGACCGCTTATGGCTACACCTTC	CASRTGTAYGYTF
.	TRBV23-1	.	TRBJ2-7	TGCGCCAGCAGCGGCGTGGGACTGAACTACGAGCAGTACTTC	CASSGVGLNYEQYF
.	TRBV19	.	TRBJ2-7	TGTGCCAGTAGTCCCAGGGAGATTAATACGTACGAGCAGTACTTC	CASSPREINTYEQYF
.	TRBV27	.	TRBJ2-2	TGTGCCAGCAGATCCGGGCGAGCTGGAACCGGGGAGCTGTTTTTT	CASRSGRAGTGELFF
.	TRBV9	TRBD1	TRBJ1-2	TGTGCCAGCAGCGTGGTAGGGGGCGGTGGCTACACCTTC	CASSVVGGGGYTF
few	TRBV7-2	.	TRBJ1-1	TGTGCCAGCAGCTTAGGATACACTGAAGCTTTCTTT	CASSLGYTEAFF
.	TRBV28	.	TRBJ2-7	TGTGCCAGCAGTTTAGTACAGGGAAGGTACGAGCAGTACTTC	CASSLVQGRYEQYF
.	TRBV11-2	.	TRBJ1-1	TGTGCCAGCAGCGTCGACAGAGGAACCACTGAAGCTTTCTTT	CASSVDRGTTEAFF
.	TRBV16	.	TRBJ1-2	TGTGCCAGCAGCCACACCGTACAGGGAAAGTCTAACTATGGCTACACCTTC	CASSHTVQGKSNYGYTF
.	TRBV29-1	TRBD1	TRBJ2-1	TGCAGCGCAATCGACAGGGGGAGCTACAATGAGCAGTTCTTC	CSAIDRGSYNEQFF
.	TRBV19	.	TRBJ1-4	TGTGCCAGTAAAGTGGAAGCGGGTCGAGAAAAACTGTTTTTT	CASKVEAGREKLFF
few	TRBV5-1	.	TRBJ1-6	TGCGCCAGCAGGATACAGGGTGACAATTCACCCCTCCACTTT	CASRIQGDNSPLHF
once	TRBV13	.	TRBJ2-7	TGTGCCAGCAGCCACCGGGACGGATCCTACGAGCAGTACTTC	CASSHRDGSYEQYF
.	TRBV10-3	TRBD1	TRBJ1-1	TGTGCCATCAGAGACAGGGGGCTCGCTGAAGCTTTCTTT	CAIRDRGLAEAFF